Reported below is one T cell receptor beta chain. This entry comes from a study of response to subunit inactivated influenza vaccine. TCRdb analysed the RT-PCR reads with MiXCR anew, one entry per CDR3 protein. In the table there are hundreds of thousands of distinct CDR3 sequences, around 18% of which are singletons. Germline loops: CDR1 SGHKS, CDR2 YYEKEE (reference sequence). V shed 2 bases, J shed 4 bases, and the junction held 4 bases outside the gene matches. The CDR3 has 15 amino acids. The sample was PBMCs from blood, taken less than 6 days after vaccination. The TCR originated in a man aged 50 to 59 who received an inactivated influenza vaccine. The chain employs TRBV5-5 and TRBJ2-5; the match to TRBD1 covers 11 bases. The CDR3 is CASSFGQGAGETQYF. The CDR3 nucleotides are TGTGCCAGCAGCTTCGGACAGGGGGCAGGAGAGACCCAGTACTTC.